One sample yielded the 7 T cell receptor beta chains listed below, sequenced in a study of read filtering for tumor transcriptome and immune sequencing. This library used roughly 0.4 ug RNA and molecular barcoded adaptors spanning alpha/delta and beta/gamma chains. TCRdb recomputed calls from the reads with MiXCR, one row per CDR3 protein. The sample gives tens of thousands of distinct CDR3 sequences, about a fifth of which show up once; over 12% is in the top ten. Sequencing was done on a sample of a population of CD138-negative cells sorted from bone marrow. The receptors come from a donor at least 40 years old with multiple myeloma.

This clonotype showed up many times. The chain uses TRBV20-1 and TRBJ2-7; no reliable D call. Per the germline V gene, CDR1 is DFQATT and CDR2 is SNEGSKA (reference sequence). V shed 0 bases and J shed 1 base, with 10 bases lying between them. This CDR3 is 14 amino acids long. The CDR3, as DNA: TGCAGTGCTAGAGACCAGACAAGGTCCTACGAGCAGTACTTC. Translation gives CSARDQTRSYEQYF.

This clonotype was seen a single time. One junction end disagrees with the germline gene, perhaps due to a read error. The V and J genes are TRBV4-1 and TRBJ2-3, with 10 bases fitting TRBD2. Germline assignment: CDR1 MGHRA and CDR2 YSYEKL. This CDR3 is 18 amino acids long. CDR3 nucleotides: TGCGCCAGCAGCCAAGAAGGTAGCGGGAGGCCCCTAACAGGTACGCAGTATTTT. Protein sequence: CASSQEGSGRPLTGTQYF.

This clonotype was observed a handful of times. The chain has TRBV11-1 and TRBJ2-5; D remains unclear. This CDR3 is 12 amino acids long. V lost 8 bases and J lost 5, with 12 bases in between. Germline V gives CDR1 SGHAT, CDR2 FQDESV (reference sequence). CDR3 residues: CASGSGVETQYF. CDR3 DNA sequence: TGTGCCAGCGGAAGTGGGGTGGAGACCCAGTACTTC.

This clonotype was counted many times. The CDR3 DNA reads as TGTGCCAGCAGACGGGGACAGGGGATAGGCACAGATACGCAGTATTTT. Residues: CASRRGQGIGTDTQYF. The chain links TRBV14 to TRBJ2-3, with 10 bases lining up with TRBD1. The CDR3 spans 16 residues. The germline V gene has CDR1 SGHDN and CDR2 FVKESK. After removal of 6 bases from V and 1 base from J, the junction contained 7 bases not matched to a gene.

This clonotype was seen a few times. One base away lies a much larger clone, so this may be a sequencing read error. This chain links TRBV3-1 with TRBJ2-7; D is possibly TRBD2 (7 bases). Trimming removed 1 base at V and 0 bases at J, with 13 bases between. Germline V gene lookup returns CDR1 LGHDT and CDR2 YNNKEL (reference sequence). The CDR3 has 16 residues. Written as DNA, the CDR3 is TGTGCCAGCAGCCAAGGTTCGGGGGGCACCTCCTACGAGCAGTACTTC. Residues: CASSQGSGGTSYEQYF.

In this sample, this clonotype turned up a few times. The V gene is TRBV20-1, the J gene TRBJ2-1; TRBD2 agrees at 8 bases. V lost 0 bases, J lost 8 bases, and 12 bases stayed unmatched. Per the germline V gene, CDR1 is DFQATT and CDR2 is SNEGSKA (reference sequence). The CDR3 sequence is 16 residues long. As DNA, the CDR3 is TGCAGTGCTAGAGATTCCGGGACTAGGAGGGGCCATGAGCAGTTCTTC. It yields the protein CSARDSGTRRGHEQFF.

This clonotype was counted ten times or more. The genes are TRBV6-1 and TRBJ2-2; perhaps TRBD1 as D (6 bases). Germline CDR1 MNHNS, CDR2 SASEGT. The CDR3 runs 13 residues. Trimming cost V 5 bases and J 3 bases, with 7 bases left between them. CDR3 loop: CASSQGYTGELFF. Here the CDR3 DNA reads TGTGCCAGCAGTCAGGGGTACACCGGGGAGCTGTTTTTT.